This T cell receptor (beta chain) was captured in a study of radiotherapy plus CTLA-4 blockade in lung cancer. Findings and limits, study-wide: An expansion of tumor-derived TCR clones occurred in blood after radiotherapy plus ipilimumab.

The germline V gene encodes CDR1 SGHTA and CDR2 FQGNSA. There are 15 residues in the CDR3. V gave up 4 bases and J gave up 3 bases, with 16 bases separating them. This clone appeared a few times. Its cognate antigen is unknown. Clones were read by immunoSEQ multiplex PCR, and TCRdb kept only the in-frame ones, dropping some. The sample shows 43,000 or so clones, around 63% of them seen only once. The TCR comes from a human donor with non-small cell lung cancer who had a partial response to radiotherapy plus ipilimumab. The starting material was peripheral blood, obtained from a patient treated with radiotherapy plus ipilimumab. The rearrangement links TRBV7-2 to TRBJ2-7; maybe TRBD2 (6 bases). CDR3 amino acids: CASSSQGAGLYEQYF. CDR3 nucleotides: TGTGCCAGCAGCTCTCAGGGAGCGGGCCTCTACGAGCAGTACTTC.